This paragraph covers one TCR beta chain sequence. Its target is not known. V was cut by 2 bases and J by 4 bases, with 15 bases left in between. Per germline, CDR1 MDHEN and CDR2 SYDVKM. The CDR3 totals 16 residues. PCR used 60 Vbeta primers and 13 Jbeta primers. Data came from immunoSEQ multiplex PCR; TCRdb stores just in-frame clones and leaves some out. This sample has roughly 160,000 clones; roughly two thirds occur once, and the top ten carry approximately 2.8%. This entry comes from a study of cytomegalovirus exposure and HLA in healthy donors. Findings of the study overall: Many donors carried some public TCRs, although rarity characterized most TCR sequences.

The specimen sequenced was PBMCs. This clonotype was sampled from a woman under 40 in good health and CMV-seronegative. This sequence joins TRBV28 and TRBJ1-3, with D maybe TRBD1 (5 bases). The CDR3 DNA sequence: TGTGCCAGCAGTTTACTCAGGGAACCCATAGGAAACACCATATATTTT. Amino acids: CASSLLREPIGNTIYF.